The 21 T cell receptor beta chains in this list originate from one sample, sequenced in a study of blood T cell repertoires in COVID-19. Using immunoSEQ multiplex PCR, the repertoire was profiled, and TCRdb retains in-frame clones only, with some absent. The sample contains roughly 330,000 clones, approximately 88% of which appear only once. Sequencing input: PBMCs or T cells enriched from blood (not recorded which). All receptors come from a man aged 25 to 40 who had recovered from COVID-19.

The genes are TRBV19 and TRBJ2-5; 9 positions match TRBD1. Germline V gene data show CDR1 as LNHDA and CDR2 as SQIVND (reference sequence). J lost 5 bases, V lost 5 bases, and 9 bases had no gene match. The CDR3 extends over 15 amino acids. The CDR3 coding sequence is TGTGCCAGTAGTCTCCGCCGGGACAGGGATGAGACCCAGTACTTC. Protein product: CASSLRRDRDETQYF.

The chain is built from TRBV11-1 and TRBJ2-3; D possibly corresponds to TRBD1 (6 bases). Trimming removed 2 bases from V and 4 bases from J, with 10 bases in between. This CDR3 has 14 residues. The V gene's germline CDR1 is SGHAT and CDR2 FQDESV (reference sequence). In DNA, the CDR3 is TGTGCCAGCAGCTTATTCGCAGGGGCAGATACGCAGTATTTT. Amino acid sequence: CASSLFAGADTQYF.

The V call is TRBV6-5, the J call TRBJ1-1; D unresolved. The CDR3 covers 13 residues. Germline lookup yields CDR1 MNHEY and CDR2 SVGAGI. The germline V and J ends were trimmed by 9 bases and 1 base, with 12 bases remaining between them. The DNA for the CDR3 is TGTGCCAGTTTCGGGGATAAGAACACTGAAGCTTTCTTT. It codes for CASFGDKNTEAFF.

The chain couples TRBV19 to TRBJ1-5, with TRBD1 matching over 10 bases. CDR3 length equals 15 residues. J lost 7 bases, V lost 5 bases, and 8 bases had no gene match. The germline CDR1 and CDR2 sequences are LNHDA and SQIVND (reference sequence). CDR3 coding DNA: TGTGCCAGTAGTTTGGGACAGGGGACGAGACAGCCCCAGCATTTT. This encodes CASSLGQGTRQPQHF.

The chain recombines TRBV5-1 with TRBJ2-1, with 10 bases lining up with TRBD2. With V trimmed by 3 bases and J by 8 bases, 8 bases remained unmatched. This CDR3 has 15 amino acids. The V gene's germline CDR1 is SGHRS and CDR2 YFSETQ. CDR3 bases: TGCGCCAGCAGCTCCAGCGGGGGGGGCCGGGATGAGCAGTTCTTC. This codes for CASSSSGGGRDEQFF.

A single count supports this clone. The chain links TRBV15 to TRBJ2-5, with D possibly matching TRBD1 (6 bases). V was shortened by 3 bases and J by 2 bases, with 16 bases between the two germline ends. There are 16 residues in the CDR3. Germline CDR1 LNHNV, CDR2 YYDKDF (reference sequence). This chain's CDR3 is CATSSGHLRGQETQYF. The CDR3 DNA reads as TGTGCCACCAGCAGTGGACACCTAAGGGGGCAAGAGACCCAGTACTTC.

The chain combines TRBV5-1 with TRBJ1-4; 8 bases agree with TRBD1. V lost 0 bases, J lost 0 bases, and 10 bases stayed unmatched. Germline V gene lookup returns CDR1 SGHRS and CDR2 YFSETQ. The CDR3 is made up of 19 amino acids. CDR3 region: CASSLARGPEVATNEKLFF. CDR3 bases: TGCGCCAGCAGCTTGGCCAGGGGGCCCGAAGTTGCAACTAATGAAAAACTGTTTTTT.

This clone was observed a few times. CDR3 sequence: CASSRLTSGGAYEQYF. Written as DNA, the CDR3 is TGTGCCAGCAGCCGCCTGACTAGCGGGGGTGCCTACGAGCAGTACTTC. The V gene is TRBV14, the J gene TRBJ2-7; 12 bases map to TRBD2. V gave up 4 bases and J gave up 2 bases; unmatched junction bases: 6. This CDR3 spans 16 amino acids. Germline lookup yields CDR1 SGHDN and CDR2 FVKESK.

The chain joins TRBV2 to TRBJ1-5, with D uncertain. The CDR3 extends over 14 amino acids. The germline V gene has CDR1 SNHLY and CDR2 FYNNEI. Trimming took off 4 bases at V and 2 bases at J, with 9 bases between the two ends. Here the CDR3 reads CASSGWQGNQPQHF. CDR3 sequence (DNA): TGTGCCAGCAGTGGTTGGCAGGGCAATCAGCCCCAGCATTTT.

V gene TRBV21-1 combines with J gene TRBJ2-2; the D call of TRBD2 is as the table states it, not checked on the DNA. TRBV21-1 is a recognized pseudogene. The CDR3 consists of 15 residues. The CDR3 coding sequence is TGTGCCAGCAGCAAATCAGGAGGGCTAGCGGGGGGCCTGAATTTT. Its translation: CASSKSGGLAGGLNF.

This clone was recorded a few times. This chain connects TRBV5-1 to TRBJ2-7; D is unresolved. Germline V CDR1 and CDR2: SGHRS, YFSETQ. The CDR3 runs to 13 residues. Trimming removed 0 bases at V and 0 bases at J, with 4 bases between. CDR3: CASSLERSYEQYF. The DNA for the CDR3 is TGCGCCAGCAGCTTGGAGCGCTCCTACGAGCAGTACTTC.

The J gene is TRBJ2-1, the V gene TRBV7-2; the match to TRBD2 covers 9 bases. The CDR3 covers 15 residues. V lost 3 bases, J lost 4 bases, and 4 bases stayed unmatched. Germline CDR1 SGHTA, CDR2 FQGNSA. The CDR3 protein is CASSFSLAGYNEQFF. The CDR3 nucleotides read TGTGCCAGCAGCTTCAGCCTAGCGGGGTACAATGAGCAGTTCTTC.

The CDR3 loop is CASNERDAGELFF. In nucleotides, the CDR3 is TGTGCCAGCAATGAGCGGGACGCCGGGGAGCTGTTTTTT. V gene TRBV2 combines with J gene TRBJ2-2; 7 positions match TRBD2. Germline loops: CDR1 SNHLY, CDR2 FYNNEI. This CDR3 has 13 residues. Trimming took 7 bases from V and 6 from J; bases not matched to a gene: 5.

This rearrangement joins TRBV9 to TRBJ1-1; no definite D call. Germline lookup yields CDR1 SGDLS and CDR2 YYNGEE. V was cut by 0 bases and J by 1 base, with 7 bases left in between. The CDR3 is 14 residues long. The CDR3, as DNA: TGTGCCAGCAGCGTAGCTTTGAGGAACACTGAAGCTTTCTTT. Translation: CASSVALRNTEAFF.

The chain recombines TRBV27 with TRBJ1-3, with 9 nucleotides matching TRBD1. CDR1 is MNHEY, CDR2 SMNVEV, per germline (reference sequence). The CDR3 totals 16 residues. V dropped 5 bases and J dropped 0; count of bases not matched to a gene: 5. Here the CDR3 reads CASSAGQGSSGNTIYF. In nucleotides, the CDR3 is TGTGCCAGCAGTGCAGGACAGGGGTCCTCTGGAAACACCATATATTTT.

This chain joins TRBV11-3 and TRBJ2-1; D is perhaps TRBD2 (6 bases). This CDR3 is 14 amino acids long. V lost 5 bases, J lost 7 bases, and 15 bases lay in between. The germline V gene encodes CDR1 SGHNT and CDR2 YENEEA. The DNA of the CDR3 is TGTGCCAGCAGCCAACTAGGAGGAGGGAATGAGCAGTTCTTC. Its translation is CASSQLGGGNEQFF.

In this sample, this clone turned up once. The rearrangement uses TRBV15 and TRBJ2-7; D is perhaps TRBD1 (6 bases). Per the germline V gene, CDR1 is LNHNV and CDR2 is YYDKDF (reference sequence). Trimming removed 5 bases from V and 3 bases from J, with 14 bases in between. The CDR3 contains 14 residues. The DNA for the CDR3 is TGTGCCACCAGCTTACAGGGTCTGAACTACGAGCAGTACTTC. Its protein is CATSLQGLNYEQYF.

The CDR3 coding sequence is TGTGCCAGCAGCTTGGGCGGGGGCCGGCGAGATACGCAGTATTTT. It specifies CASSLGGGRRDTQYF. The V and J genes are TRBV7-9 and TRBJ2-3; D is perhaps TRBD2 (7 bases). This CDR3 has 15 residues. Germline-derived CDR1 and CDR2 are SEHNR and FQNEAQ (reference sequence). The V end lost 3 bases, the J end lost 5 bases, and 15 bases lay between the germline ends.

The chain recombines TRBV2 with TRBJ1-3, with a weak D call TRBD1 (5 bases). Germline CDR1 SNHLY, CDR2 FYNNEI. This CDR3 region has 19 residues. The V gene lost 4 bases and the J gene lost 0 bases, with 22 bases spanning the gap. This chain's CDR3 is CASSAWGTGGRASGNTIYF. The CDR3 region has the DNA TGTGCCAGCAGTGCATGGGGGACCGGGGGTCGCGCCTCTGGAAACACCATATATTTT.

The gene calls are TRBV5-1 and TRBJ1-1; D gene uncertain. Germline loops: CDR1 SGHRS, CDR2 YFSETQ. The V and J ends lost 4 bases and 2 bases respectively, with 15 bases between them. The CDR3 spans 15 residues. The CDR3 sequence: CASSPLTRDNTEAFF. The CDR3 region has the DNA TGCGCCAGCAGCCCATTAACCCGAGATAACACTGAAGCTTTCTTT. The full variable domain, rest sourced from reference TRBV5-1 and TRBJ1-1, is KAGVTQTPRYLIKTRGQQVTLSCSPISGHRSVSWYQQTPGQGLQFLFEYFSETQRNKGNFPGRFSGRQFSNSRSEMNVSTLELGDSALYLCASSPLTRDNTEAFFGQGTRLTVV.

The V call is TRBV2, the J call TRBJ2-4, with TRBD1 matching over 8 bases. V lost 7 bases, J lost 8 bases, and 10 bases stayed unmatched. The CDR3 extends over 14 amino acids. CDR1 and CDR2 from the germline V gene are SNHLY and FYNNEI. The CDR3 loop is CASTPDRVEYIQYF. For the CDR3, the DNA is TGTGCCAGCACTCCGGACAGGGTTGAATACATTCAGTACTTC.